The source of this TCR beta chain is a study of radiotherapy plus CTLA-4 blockade in lung cancer. The length of the CDR3 is 14 residues. J gave up 5 bases and V 6 bases, and 7 bases lay outside the gene matches. In germline, CDR1 is KGHSH, CDR2 LQKENI. The data were produced by immunoSEQ multiplex PCR, yet TCRdb's version contains in-frame clones alone and is incomplete. Of some 15,000 clones detected, 80% to 90% appear once; the ten largest clones hold over 13%. This clonotype was obtained from a human donor with non-small cell lung cancer that progressed on radiotherapy plus ipilimumab. Some clones in this sample may be carry-over from other donors' samples. This specimen was peripheral blood, taken from a patient treated with radiotherapy plus ipilimumab. The V call is TRBV18, the J call TRBJ2-4; 7 nucleotides line up with TRBD1. CDR3 bases: TGTGCCAGCTCGCCTACAGGGGAGCAAAACATTCAGTACTTC. This sequence encodes CASSPTGEQNIQYF.